This entry describes one T cell receptor (beta chain). The junction shows a germline mismatch at one end, possibly a read error. The data are from a study of tumor and adjacent non-tumor tissue in lung cancer. The CDR3 totals 16 residues. A modified ARM-PCR protocol with three rounds of nested PCR amplified TCRbeta. One entry per CDR3 protein results from TCRdb running MiXCR on the multiplex PCR reads. Of 80,000 or so distinct CDR3 sequences listed, 70% to 90% are singletons. This sample's RNA came from whole unsorted tissue. Distant lung tissue was collected more than 3 cm away from the tumor edge. The sequence was obtained from a man aged 60 to 69 with non-small cell lung cancer. This rearrangement joins TRBV12-3 or TRBV12-4 to TRBJ1-5; D perhaps matches TRBD1 (6 bases). Sequencing used distant non-tumor lung tissue. The DNA of the CDR3 is TGTGCCATCAGTTTAGACAGGAGTAGGAGCAATCAGCCCCAGCATTTT. This codes for CAISLDRSRSNQPQHF.